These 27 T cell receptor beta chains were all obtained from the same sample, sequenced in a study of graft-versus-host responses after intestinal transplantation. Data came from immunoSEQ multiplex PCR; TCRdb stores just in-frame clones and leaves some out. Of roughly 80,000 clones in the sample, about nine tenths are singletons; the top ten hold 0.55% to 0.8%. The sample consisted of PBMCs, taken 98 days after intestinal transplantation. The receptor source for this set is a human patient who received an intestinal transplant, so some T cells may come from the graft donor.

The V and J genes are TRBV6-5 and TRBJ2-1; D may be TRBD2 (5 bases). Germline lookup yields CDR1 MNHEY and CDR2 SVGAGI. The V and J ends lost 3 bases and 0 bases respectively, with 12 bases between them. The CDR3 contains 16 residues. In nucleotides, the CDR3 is TGTGCCAGCAGTTATTCTCGGGGTAGCTCCTACAATGAGCAGTTCTTC. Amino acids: CASSYSRGSSYNEQFF.

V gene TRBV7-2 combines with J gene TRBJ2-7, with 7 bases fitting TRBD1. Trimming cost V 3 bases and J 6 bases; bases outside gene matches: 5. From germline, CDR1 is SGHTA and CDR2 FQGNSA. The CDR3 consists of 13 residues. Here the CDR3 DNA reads TGTGCCAGCAGCTTGGGTGCAGGGGGCGAGCAGTACTTC. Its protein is CASSLGAGGEQYF. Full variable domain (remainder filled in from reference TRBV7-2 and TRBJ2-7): GAGVSQSPSNKVTEKGKDVELRCDPISGHTALYWYRQSLGQGLEFLIYFQGNSAPDKSGLPSDRFSAERTGGSVSTLTIQRTQQEDSAVYLCASSLGAGGEQYFGPGTRLTVT.

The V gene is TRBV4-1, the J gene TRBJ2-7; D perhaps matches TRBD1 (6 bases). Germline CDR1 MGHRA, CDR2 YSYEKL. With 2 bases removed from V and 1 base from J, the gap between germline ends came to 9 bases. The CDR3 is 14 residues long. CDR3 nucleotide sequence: TGCGCCAGCAGCCAACAGGGGATGTCCTACGAGCAGTACTTC. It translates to CASSQQGMSYEQYF.

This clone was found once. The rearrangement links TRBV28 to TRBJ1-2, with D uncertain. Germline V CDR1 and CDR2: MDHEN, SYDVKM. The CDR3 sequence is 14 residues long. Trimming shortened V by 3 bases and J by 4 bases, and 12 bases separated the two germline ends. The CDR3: CASSFPGAGYGYTF. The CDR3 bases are TGTGCCAGCAGTTTCCCAGGCGCGGGCTATGGCTACACCTTC.

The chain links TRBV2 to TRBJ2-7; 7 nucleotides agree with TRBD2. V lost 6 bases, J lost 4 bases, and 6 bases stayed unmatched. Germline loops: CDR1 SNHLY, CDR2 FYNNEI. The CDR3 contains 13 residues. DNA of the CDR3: TGTGCCAGCAGGTGGGAGGGCCTATACGAGCAGTACTTC. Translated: CASRWEGLYEQYF.

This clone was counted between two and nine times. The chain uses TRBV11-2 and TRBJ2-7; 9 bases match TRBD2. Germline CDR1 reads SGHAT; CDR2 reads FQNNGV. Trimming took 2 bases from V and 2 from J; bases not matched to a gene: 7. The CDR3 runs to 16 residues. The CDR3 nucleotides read TGTGCCAGCAGCTTATGGGGCGGGGGGGTCCCCTACGAGCAGTACTTC. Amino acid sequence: CASSLWGGGVPYEQYF.

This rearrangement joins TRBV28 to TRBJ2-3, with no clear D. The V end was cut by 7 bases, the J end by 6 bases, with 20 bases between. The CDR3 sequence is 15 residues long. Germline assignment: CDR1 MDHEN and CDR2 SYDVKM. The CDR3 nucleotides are TGTGCCAGCACCCCCCCCAGGTATCTACCGGATACGCAGTATTTT. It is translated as CASTPPRYLPDTQYF.

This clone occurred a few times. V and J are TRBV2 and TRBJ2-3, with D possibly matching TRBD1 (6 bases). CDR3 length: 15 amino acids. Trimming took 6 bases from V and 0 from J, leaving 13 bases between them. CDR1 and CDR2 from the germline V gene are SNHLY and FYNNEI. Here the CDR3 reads CASRLTGLSTDTQYF. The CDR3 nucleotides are TGTGCCAGCAGACTGACAGGCCTTAGCACAGATACGCAGTATTTT.

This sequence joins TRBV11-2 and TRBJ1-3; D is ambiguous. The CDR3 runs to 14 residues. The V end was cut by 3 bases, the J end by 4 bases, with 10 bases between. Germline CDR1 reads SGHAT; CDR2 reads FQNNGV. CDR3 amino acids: CASSFVRSGNTIYF. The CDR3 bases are TGTGCCAGCAGCTTTGTACGGTCCGGAAACACCATATATTTT.

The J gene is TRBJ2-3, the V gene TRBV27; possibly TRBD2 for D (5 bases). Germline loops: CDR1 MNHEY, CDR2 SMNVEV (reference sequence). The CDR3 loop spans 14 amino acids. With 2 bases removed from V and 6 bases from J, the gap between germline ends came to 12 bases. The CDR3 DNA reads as TGTGCCAGCAGTTTAGCAGCGGTCACGGATACGCAGTATTTT. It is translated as CASSLAAVTDTQYF.

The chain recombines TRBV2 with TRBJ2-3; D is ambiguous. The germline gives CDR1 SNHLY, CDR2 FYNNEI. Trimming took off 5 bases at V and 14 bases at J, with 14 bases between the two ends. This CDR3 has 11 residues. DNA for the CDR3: TGTGCCAGCAGTAGGATCGCCCCCAGGTATTTT. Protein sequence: CASSRIAPRYF.

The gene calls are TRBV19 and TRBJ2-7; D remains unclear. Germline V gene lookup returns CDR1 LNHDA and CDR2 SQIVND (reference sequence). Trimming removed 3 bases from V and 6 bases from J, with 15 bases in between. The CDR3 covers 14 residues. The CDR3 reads CASSIAHAAPEQYF. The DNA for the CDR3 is TGTGCCAGTAGTATCGCCCACGCTGCCCCCGAGCAGTACTTC.

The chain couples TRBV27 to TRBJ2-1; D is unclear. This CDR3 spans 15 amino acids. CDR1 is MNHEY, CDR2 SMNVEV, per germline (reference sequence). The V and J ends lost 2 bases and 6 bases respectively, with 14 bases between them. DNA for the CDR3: TGTGCCAGCAGTTTAGGAGTTAGCTACGGCAATGAGCAGTTCTTC. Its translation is CASSLGVSYGNEQFF.

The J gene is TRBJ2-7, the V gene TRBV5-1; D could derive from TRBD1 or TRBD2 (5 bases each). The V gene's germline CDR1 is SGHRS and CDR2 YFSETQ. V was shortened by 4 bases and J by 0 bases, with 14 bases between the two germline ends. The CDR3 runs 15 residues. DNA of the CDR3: TGCGCCAGCAGCCGAATGTGGGGACCCTCCTACGAGCAGTACTTC. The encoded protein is CASSRMWGPSYEQYF. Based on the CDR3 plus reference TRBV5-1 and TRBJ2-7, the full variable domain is KAGVTQTPRYLIKTRGQQVTLSCSPISGHRSVSWYQQTPGQGLQFLFEYFSETQRNKGNFPGRFSGRQFSNSRSEMNVSTLELGDSALYLCASSRMWGPSYEQYFGPGTRLTVT.

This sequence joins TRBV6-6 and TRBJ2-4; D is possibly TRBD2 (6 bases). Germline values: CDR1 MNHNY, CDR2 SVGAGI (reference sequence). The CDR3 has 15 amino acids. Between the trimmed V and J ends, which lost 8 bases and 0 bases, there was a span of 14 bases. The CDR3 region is CASPGELLAKNIQYF. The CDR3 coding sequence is TGTGCCAGCCCGGGGGAACTTTTAGCCAAAAACATTCAGTACTTC.

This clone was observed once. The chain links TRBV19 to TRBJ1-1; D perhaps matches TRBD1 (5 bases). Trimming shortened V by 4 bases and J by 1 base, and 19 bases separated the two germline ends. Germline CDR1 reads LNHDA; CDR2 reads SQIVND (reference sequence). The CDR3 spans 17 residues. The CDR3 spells CASSNQNPGQTNTEAFF. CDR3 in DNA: TGTGCCAGTAGTAACCAAAACCCCGGACAAACGAACACTGAAGCTTTCTTT.

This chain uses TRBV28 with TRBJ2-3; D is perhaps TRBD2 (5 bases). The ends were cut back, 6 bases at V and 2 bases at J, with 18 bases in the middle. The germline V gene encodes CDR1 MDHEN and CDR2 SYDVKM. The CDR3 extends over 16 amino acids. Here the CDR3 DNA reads TGTGCCAGCAGAAGATACGACTACACTATCACAGATACGCAGTATTTT. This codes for CASRRYDYTITDTQYF.

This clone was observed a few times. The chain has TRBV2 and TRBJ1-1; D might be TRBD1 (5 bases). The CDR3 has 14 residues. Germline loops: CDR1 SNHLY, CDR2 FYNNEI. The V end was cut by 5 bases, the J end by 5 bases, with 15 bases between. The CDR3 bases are TGTGCCAGCAGTTTCTCGGGGGGGGTGACTGAAGCTTTCTTT. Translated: CASSFSGGVTEAFF.

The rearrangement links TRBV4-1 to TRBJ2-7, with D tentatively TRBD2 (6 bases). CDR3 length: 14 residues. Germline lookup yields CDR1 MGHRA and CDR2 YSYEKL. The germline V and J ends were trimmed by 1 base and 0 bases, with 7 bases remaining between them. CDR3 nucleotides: TGCGCCAGCAGCCAAGCGGGGGTCTCCTACGAGCAGTACTTC. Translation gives CASSQAGVSYEQYF.

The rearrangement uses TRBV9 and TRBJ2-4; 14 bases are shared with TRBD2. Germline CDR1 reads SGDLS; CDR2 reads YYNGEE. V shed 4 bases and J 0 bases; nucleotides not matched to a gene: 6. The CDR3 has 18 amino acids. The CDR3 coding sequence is TGTGCCAGCAGCCCGGGACTAGCGGGAGCTTTAGCCAAAAACATTCAGTACTTC. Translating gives CASSPGLAGALAKNIQYF.

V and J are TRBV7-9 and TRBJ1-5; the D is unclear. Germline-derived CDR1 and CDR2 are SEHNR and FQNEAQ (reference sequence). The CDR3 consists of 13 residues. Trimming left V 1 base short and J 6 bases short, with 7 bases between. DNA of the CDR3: TGTGCCAGCAGCTTAGAAGGGTCTCAGCCCCAGCATTTT. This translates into CASSLEGSQPQHF.

This CDR3 is CASSLASGGNQPQHF. The DNA of the CDR3 is TGTGCCAGCAGCTTAGCGTCGGGGGGGAATCAGCCCCAGCATTTT. This chain connects TRBV7-9 to TRBJ1-5; possible D gene TRBD1, 5 bases. This CDR3 comprises 15 residues. Germline V gene lookup returns CDR1 SEHNR and CDR2 FQNEAQ (reference sequence). Trimming removed 0 bases at V and 4 bases at J, with 10 bases between.

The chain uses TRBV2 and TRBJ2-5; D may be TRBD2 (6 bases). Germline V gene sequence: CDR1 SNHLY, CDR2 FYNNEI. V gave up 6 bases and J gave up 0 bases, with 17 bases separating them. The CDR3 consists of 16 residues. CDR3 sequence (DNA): TGTGCCAGCAGCCACCAGGGTGCGGGGTACCAAGAGACCCAGTACTTC. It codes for CASSHQGAGYQETQYF.

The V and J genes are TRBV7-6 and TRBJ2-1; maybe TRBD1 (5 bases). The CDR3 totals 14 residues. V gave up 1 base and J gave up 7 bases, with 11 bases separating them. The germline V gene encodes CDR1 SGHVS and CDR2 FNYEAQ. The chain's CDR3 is CASSLVWQGNEQFF. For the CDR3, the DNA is TGTGCCAGCAGCTTAGTCTGGCAGGGAAATGAGCAGTTCTTC.

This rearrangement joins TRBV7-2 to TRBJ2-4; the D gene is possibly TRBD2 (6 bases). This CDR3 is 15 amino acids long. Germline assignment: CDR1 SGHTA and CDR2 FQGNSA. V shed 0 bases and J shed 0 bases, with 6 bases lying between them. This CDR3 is CASSLAGLAKNIQYF. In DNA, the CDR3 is TGTGCCAGCAGCTTAGCGGGACTAGCCAAAAACATTCAGTACTTC.

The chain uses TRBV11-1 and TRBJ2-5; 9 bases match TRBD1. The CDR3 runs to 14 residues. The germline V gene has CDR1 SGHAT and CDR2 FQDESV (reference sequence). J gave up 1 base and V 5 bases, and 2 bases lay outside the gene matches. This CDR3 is CASSAGQGQETQYF. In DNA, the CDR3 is TGTGCCAGCAGCGCGGGACAGGGCCAAGAGACCCAGTACTTC.

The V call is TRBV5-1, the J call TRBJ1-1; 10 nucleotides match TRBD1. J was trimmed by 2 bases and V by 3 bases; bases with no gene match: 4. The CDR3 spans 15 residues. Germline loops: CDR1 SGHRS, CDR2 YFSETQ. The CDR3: CASSSGTGVNTEAFF. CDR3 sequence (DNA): TGCGCCAGCAGCTCCGGGACAGGGGTTAACACTGAAGCTTTCTTT.